The present TCR beta chain was sequenced within a study of blood T cell repertoires in COVID-19. Study at large: Some COVID-19 samples were acute and others convalescent; all came from the United States, Italy and Spain.

Assay: immunoSEQ multiplex PCR; the TCRdb copy retains only in-frame clones and omits some. The sample holds hundreds of thousands of clones, roughly nine tenths seen once. The CDR3 loop spans 18 amino acids. The V segment lost 0 bases and the J segment 5 bases; nucleotides outside the gene matches: 14. CDR1 and CDR2 (germline): SGHRS, YFSETQ. Participants were aged about 18 to 100 years from more than 20 US areas. A COVID-19 case was met by exposed participants within 2 weeks before study entry. The origin of this receptor is a woman aged 45-60 years who had been exposed to COVID-19. The sample consisted of PBMCs or T cells enriched from blood (not recorded which). The chain has TRBV5-1 and TRBJ1-1; TRBD1 agrees at 9 bases. The CDR3 nucleotides are TGCGCCAGCAGCTTGGAGGAAGTTAACAGGGGGCATGGAACTGAAGCTTTCTTT. As protein: CASSLEEVNRGHGTEAFF.